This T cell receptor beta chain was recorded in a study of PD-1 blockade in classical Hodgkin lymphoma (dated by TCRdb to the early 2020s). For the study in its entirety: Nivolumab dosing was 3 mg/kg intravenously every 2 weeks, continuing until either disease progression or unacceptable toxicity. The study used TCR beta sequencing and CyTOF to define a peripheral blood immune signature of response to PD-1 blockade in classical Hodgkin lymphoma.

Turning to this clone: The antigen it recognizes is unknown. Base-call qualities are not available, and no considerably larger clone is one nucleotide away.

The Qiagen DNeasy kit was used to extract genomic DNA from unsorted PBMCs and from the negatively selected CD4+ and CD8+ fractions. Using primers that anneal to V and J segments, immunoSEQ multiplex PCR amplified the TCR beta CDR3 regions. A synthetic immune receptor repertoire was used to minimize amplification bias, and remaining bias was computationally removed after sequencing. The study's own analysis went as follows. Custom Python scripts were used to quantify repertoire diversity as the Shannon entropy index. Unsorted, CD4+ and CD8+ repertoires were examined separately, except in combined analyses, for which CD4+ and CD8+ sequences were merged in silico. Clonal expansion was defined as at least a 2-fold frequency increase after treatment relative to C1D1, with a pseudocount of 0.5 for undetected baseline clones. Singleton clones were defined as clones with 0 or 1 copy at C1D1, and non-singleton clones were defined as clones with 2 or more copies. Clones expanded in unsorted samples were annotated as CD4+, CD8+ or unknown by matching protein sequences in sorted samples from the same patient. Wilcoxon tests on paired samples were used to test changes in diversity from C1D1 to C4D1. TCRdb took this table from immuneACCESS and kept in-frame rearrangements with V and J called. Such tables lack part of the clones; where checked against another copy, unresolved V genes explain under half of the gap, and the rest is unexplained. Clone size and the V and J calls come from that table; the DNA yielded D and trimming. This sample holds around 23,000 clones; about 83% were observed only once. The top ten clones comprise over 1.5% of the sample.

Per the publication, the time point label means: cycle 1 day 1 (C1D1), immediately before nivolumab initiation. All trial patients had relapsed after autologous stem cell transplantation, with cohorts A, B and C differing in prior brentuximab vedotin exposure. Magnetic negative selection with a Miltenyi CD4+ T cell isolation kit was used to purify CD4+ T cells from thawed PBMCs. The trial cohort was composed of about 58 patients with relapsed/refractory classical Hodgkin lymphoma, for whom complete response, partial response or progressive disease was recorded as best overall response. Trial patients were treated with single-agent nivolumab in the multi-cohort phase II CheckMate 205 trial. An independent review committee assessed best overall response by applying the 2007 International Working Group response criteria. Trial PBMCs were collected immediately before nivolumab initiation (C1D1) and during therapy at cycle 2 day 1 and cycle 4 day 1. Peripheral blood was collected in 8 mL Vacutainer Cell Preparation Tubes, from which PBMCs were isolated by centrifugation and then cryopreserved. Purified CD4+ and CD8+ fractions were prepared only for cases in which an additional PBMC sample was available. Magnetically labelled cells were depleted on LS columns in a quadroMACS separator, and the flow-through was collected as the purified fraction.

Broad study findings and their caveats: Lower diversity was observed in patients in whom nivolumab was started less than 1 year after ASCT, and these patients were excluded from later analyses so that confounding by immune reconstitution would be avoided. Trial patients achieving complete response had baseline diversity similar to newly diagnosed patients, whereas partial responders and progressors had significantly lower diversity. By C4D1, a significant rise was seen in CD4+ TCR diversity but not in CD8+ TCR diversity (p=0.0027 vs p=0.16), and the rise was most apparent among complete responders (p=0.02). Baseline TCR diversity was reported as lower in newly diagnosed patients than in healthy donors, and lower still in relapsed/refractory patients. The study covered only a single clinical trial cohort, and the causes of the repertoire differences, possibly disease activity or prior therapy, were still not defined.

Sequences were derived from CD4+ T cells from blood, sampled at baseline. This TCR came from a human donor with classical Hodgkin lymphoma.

The bases are TGCAGCGTTGAATTTAGACAGTCAATCATGAACACTGAAGCTTTCTTT. It is translated as CSVEFRQSIMNTEAFF. Recombination joined TRBV29-1 with TRBJ1-1; the best D guess is TRBD1, with 5 bases matching. The germline V gene sets CDR1 to SQVTM and CDR2 to ANQGSEA. The V end loses 2 bases and the J end loses 0 bases, and a stretch of 16 bases separates them. Its CDR3 holds 16 amino acids, cysteine through phenylalanine. Of the read, only the CDR3 DNA is kept; its 48 bases are in frame from base 1.